This TCR beta chain stems from a study of control samples from healthy donors and cancer patients. Only in-frame clones appear in the TCRdb table, and some are missing; sequencing was by immunoSEQ multiplex PCR. The data show some 100,000 clones, with about 90% seen just once and more than 15% held by the top ten. This clone appeared a few times. Material for sequencing was blood. This clonotype was obtained from a woman aged 45-60 years in good health.

Written as DNA, the CDR3 is TGCGCCAGCAGATTGCAGGGCCATACAGATACGCAGTATTTT. Protein sequence: CASRLQGHTDTQYF. The rearrangement joins TRBV5-1 to TRBJ2-3, with a tentative D call TRBD1 (5 bases). V lost 5 bases and J 3 bases, leaving 13 bases between the germline ends. Germline V gives CDR1 SGHRS, CDR2 YFSETQ. This CDR3 is 14 amino acids long. Complete variable domain (other parts from reference TRBV5-1 and TRBJ2-3): KAGVTQTPRYLIKTRGQQVTLSCSPISGHRSVSWYQQTPGQGLQFLFEYFSETQRNKGNFPGRFSGRQFSNSRSEMNVSTLELGDSALYLCASRLQGHTDTQYFGPGTRLTVL.